This note documents a single T cell receptor (beta chain) sequence. This sample was taken from a study of blood T cell repertoires in COVID-19. About the study: Sites in the United States, Italy and Spain provided acute and convalescent COVID-19 samples. T cells, B-cell-depleted T cells, or PBMCs supplied cDNA or gDNA.

In the authors' methods: The authors estimated nucleated cell counts from reference gene primer amplification. The method was immunoSEQ multiplex PCR; TCRdb's version includes in-frame clones alone and lacks a portion of them. Clone size and the V and J calls come from that table; the DNA yielded D and trimming. The table records roughly 40,000 clones, approximately 91% of them present only once. Sequencing was carried out using peripheral blood. This clonotype originated in a human donor in a cohort sampled during active COVID-19.

In nucleotides, the CDR3 is TGCGCCAGCAGCCCGACAGGGGTTGGGAATCAGCCCCAGCATTTT. Translation: CASSPTGVGNQPQHF. The rearrangement joins TRBV5-1 to TRBJ1-5; 8 nucleotides align to TRBD1. V shed 4 bases, J shed 4 bases, and the junction held 7 bases outside the gene matches. There are 15 residues in the CDR3. Per germline, CDR1 SGHRS and CDR2 YFSETQ. The whole variable domain, filled in from reference TRBV5-1 and TRBJ1-5, reads KAGVTQTPRYLIKTRGQQVTLSCSPISGHRSVSWYQQTPGQGLQFLFEYFSETQRNKGNFPGRFSGRQFSNSRSEMNVSTLELGDSALYLCASSPTGVGNQPQHFGDGTRLSIL.